Presented here are 6 T cell receptor beta chains from one specimen sequenced in a study of blood T cell repertoires in COVID-19. The data were produced by immunoSEQ multiplex PCR, yet TCRdb's version contains in-frame clones alone and is incomplete. The table lists nearly 350,000 clones, around nine tenths of them singletons. Sequenced material: peripheral blood. The receptors derive from a woman in her 70s with COVID-19, enrolled during active disease.

The genes are TRBV28 and TRBJ1-2; 8 nucleotides match TRBD1. CDR3 length: 14 residues. J lost 8 bases, V lost 2 bases, and 7 bases had no gene match. Germline-derived CDR1 and CDR2 are MDHEN and SYDVKM. The chain's CDR3 is CASSLPDRGRGYTF. CDR3 nucleotide sequence: TGTGCCAGCAGTTTACCAGACAGGGGAAGAGGCTACACCTTC.

This clone was counted once. This rearrangement joins TRBV19 to TRBJ1-3; D remains ambiguous. Germline V lookup: CDR1 LNHDA, CDR2 SQIVND (reference sequence). Trimming stripped 6 bases from V and 0 bases from J, with 21 bases between. This CDR3 spans 18 amino acids. CDR3 sequence reads: CASRTRHLPANSGNTIYF. The DNA of the CDR3 is TGTGCCAGTAGAACTCGACACCTCCCTGCTAACTCTGGAAACACCATATATTTT.

Comment on this clone: The junction does not match germline at one end; this may be a read error. V usage is TRBV12-3 or TRBV12-4 and J usage is TRBJ2-3; 11 bases are shared with TRBD1. The CDR3 spans 12 residues. In DNA, the CDR3 is TGTGCCAGCAGTTACGGGACAGGGGGGACGTTTTTT. Translated: CASSYGTGGTFF.

This chain uses TRBV7-8 with TRBJ2-1, with D tentatively TRBD1 (5 bases). Germline loops: CDR1 SGHVS, CDR2 FQNEAQ. V lost 5 bases to trimming and J lost 0 bases, with 11 bases between them. CDR3 length equals 15 residues. DNA of the CDR3: TGTGCCAGCAGCGCAAGACAGAGCTCCTACAATGAGCAGTTCTTC. It translates to CASSARQSSYNEQFF.

V is TRBV6-5 and J is TRBJ1-3; D is ambiguous. The CDR3 loop spans 13 amino acids. The germline gives CDR1 MNHEY, CDR2 SVGAGI. V was shortened by 9 bases and J by 4 bases, with 13 bases between the two germline ends. CDR3 bases: TGTGCCAGTCGAGCCCCCGGGGGAAACACCATATATTTT. Translating gives CASRAPGGNTIYF.

CDR3 amino acids: CASSIGHMSNQPQHF. For the CDR3, the DNA is TGTGCCAGTAGTATCGGACACATGAGCAATCAGCCCCAGCATTTT. The chain recombines TRBV19 with TRBJ1-5; D perhaps matches TRBD1 (5 bases). This CDR3 has 15 amino acids. The germline V and J ends were trimmed by 3 bases and 1 base, with 10 bases remaining between them. Germline CDR1 reads LNHDA; CDR2 reads SQIVND (reference sequence).